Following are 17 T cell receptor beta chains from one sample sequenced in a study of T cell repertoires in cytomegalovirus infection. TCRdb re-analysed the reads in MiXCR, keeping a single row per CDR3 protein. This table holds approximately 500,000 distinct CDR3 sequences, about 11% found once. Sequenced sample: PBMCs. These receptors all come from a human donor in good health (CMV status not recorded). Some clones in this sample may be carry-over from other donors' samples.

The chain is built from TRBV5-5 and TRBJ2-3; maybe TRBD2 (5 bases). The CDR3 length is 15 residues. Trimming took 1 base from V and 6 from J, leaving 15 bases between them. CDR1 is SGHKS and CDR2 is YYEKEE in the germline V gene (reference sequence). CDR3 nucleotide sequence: TGTGCCAGCAGCTTGAATCCCCCCTCGGGGGATACGCAGTATTTT. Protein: CASSLNPPSGDTQYF. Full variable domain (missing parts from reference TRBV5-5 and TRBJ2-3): DAGVTQSPTHLIKTRGQQVTLRCSPISGHKSVSWYQQVLGQGPQFIFQYYEKEERGRGNFPDRFSARQFPNYSSELNVNALLLGDSALYLCASSLNPPSGDTQYFGPGTRLTVL.

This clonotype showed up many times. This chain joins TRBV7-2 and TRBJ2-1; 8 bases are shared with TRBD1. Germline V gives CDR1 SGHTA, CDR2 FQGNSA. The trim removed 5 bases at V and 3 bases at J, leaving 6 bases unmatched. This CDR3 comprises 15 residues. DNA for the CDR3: TGTGCCAGCAGCGGTAGACAGGGGATCTACAATGAGCAGTTCTTC. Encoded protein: CASSGRQGIYNEQFF.

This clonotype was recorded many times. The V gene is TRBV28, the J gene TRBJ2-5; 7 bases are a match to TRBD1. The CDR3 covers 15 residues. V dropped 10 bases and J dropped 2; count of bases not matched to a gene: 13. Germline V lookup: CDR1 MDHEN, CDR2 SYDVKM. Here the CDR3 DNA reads TGTGCCACGCAGCGGAGCGACAGGGTACAAGAGACCCAGTACTTC. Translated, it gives CATQRSDRVQETQYF. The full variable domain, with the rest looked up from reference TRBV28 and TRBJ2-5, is DVKVTQSSRYLVKRTGEKVFLECVQDMDHENMFWYRQDPGLGLRLIYFSYDVKMKEKGDIPEGYSVSREKKERFSLILESASTNQTSMYLCATQRSDRVQETQYFGPGTRLLVL.

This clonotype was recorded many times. CDR3 coding DNA: TGTGCCACCCACCTGACGGCATCGACTCGGGAGCAGTACTTC. Its protein is CATHLTASTREQYF. The chain is built from TRBV2 and TRBJ2-7; D call uncertain. Germline V gene data show CDR1 as SNHLY and CDR2 as FYNNEI. Trimming took off 10 bases at V and 7 bases at J, with 23 bases between the two ends. The CDR3 contains 14 residues.

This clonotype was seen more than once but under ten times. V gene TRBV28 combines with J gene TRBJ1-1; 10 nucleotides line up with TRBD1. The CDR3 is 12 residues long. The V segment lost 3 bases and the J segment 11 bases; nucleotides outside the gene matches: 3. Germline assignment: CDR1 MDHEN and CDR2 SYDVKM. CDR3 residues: CASSLGQGWAFF. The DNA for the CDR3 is TGTGCCAGCAGTTTGGGACAGGGGTGGGCTTTCTTT. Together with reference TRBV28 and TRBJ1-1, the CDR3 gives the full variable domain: DVKVTQSSRYLVKRTGEKVFLECVQDMDHENMFWYRQDPGLGLRLIYFSYDVKMKEKGDIPEGYSVSREKKERFSLILESASTNQTSMYLCASSLGQGWAFFGQGTRLTVV.

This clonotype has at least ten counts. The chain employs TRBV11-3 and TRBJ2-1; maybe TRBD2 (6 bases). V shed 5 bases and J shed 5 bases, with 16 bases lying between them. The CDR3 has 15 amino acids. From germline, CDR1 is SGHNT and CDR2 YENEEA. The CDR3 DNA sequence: TGTGCCAGCAGCCCTCGTACGGGAGCCAACAATGAGCAGTTCTTC. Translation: CASSPRTGANNEQFF. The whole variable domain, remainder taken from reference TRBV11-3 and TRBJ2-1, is EAGVVQSPRYKIIEKKQPVAFWCNPISGHNTLYWYLQNLGQGPELLIRYENEEAVDDSQLPKDRFSAERLKGVDSTLKIQPAELGDSAVYLCASSPRTGANNEQFFGPGTRLTVL.

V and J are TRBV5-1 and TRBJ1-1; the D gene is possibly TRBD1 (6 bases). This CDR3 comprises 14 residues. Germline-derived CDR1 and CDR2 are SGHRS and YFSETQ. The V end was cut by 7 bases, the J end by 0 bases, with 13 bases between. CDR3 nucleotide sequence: TGCGCCAGCGGAGTCACAGGGATGAACACTGAAGCTTTCTTT. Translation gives CASGVTGMNTEAFF.

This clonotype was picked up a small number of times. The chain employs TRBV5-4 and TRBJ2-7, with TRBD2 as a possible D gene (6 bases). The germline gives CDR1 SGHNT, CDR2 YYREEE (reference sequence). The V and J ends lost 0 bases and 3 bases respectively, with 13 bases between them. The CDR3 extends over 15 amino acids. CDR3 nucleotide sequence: TGTGCCAGCAGCTTGGCCGGGGGAGTGTTCTACGAGCAGTACTTC. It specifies CASSLAGGVFYEQYF.

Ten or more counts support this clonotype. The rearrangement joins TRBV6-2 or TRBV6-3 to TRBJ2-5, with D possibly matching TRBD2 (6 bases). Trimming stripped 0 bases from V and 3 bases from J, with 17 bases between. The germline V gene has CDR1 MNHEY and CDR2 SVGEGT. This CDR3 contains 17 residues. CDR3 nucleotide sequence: TGTGCCAGCAGTTACTCGATTTGGACGGGGGATAAAGAGACCCAGTACTTC. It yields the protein CASSYSIWTGDKETQYF.

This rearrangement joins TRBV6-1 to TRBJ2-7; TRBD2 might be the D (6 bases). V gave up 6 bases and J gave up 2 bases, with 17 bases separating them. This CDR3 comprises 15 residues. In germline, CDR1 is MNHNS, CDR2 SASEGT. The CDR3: CASRGLRTSAYEQYF. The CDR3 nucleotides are TGTGCCAGCAGGGGACTGAGGACCTCCGCCTACGAGCAGTACTTC.

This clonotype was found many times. The CDR3 region is CASSYVGLADTQYF. Written as DNA, the CDR3 is TGTGCCAGCAGCTACGTTGGACTGGCAGATACGCAGTATTTT. This chain links TRBV7-6 with TRBJ2-3; possible D gene TRBD2, 5 bases. The CDR3 has 14 amino acids. V gave up 4 bases and J gave up 4 bases, with 12 bases separating them. From germline, CDR1 is SGHVS and CDR2 FNYEAQ.

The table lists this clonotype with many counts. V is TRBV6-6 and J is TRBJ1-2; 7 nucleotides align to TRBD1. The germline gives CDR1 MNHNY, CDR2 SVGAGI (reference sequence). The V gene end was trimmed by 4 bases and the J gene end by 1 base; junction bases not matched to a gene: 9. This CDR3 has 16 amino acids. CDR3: CASSSYRDRVNYGYTF. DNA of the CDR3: TGTGCCAGCAGTTCTTACCGGGACAGAGTTAACTATGGCTACACCTTC.

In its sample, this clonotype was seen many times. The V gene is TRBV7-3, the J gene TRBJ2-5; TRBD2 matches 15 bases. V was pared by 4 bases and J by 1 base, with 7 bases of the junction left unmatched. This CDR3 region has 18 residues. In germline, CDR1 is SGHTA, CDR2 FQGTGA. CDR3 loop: CASSSRGLAGGPQETQYF. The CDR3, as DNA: TGTGCCAGCAGCTCACGTGGACTAGCGGGAGGGCCCCAAGAGACCCAGTACTTC.

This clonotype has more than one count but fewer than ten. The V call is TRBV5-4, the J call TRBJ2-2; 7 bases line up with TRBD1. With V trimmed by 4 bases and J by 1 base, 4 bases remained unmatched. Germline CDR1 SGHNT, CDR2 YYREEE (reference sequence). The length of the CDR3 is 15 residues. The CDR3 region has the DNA TGTGCCAGCAGCCAAAGACAGGGGAACACCGGGGAGCTGTTTTTT. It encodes CASSQRQGNTGELFF.

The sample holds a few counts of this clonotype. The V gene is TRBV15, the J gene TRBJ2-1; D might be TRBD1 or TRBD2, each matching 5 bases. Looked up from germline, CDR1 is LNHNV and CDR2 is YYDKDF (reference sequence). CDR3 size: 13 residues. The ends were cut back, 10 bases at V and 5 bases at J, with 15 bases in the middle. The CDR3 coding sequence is TGTGCCATCCGGGACCGTATAGACAATGAGCAGTTCTTC. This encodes CAIRDRIDNEQFF.

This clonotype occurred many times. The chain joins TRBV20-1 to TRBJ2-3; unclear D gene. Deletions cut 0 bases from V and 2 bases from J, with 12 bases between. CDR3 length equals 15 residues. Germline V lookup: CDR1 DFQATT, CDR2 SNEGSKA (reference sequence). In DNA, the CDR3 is TGCAGTGCTAGAGAGGTTGTGGGTAACACAGATACGCAGTATTTT. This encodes CSAREVVGNTDTQYF.

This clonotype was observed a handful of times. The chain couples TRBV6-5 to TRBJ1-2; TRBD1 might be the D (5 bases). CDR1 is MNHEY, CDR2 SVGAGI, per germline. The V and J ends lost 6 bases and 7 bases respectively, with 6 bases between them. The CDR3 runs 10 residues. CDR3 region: CASRGVGYTF. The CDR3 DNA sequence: TGTGCCAGCAGAGGGGTTGGCTACACCTTC.